This passage covers 10 T cell receptor beta chains from one sample sequenced in a study of cytomegalovirus exposure and HLA in healthy donors. PCR employed 60 Vbeta and 13 Jbeta primers. Method: immunoSEQ multiplex PCR; TCRdb's copy keeps in-frame clones and lacks some. The top ten hold 1.6% of the sample, which has around 190,000 clones, 79% seen once. Sequenced sample: PBMCs. The receptors derive from a woman aged 45-60 years in good health and CMV-seronegative.

The rearrangement uses TRBV5-4 and TRBJ2-3, with D perhaps TRBD2 (5 bases). CDR1 is SGHNT, CDR2 YYREEE, per germline (reference sequence). Trimming stripped 0 bases from V and 0 bases from J, with 8 bases between. CDR3 size: 15 residues. The CDR3 region is CASSLVGGSTDTQYF. CDR3 sequence (DNA): TGTGCCAGCAGCTTGGTTGGCGGGAGCACAGATACGCAGTATTTT.

This chain connects TRBV28 to TRBJ1-2; 11 nucleotides agree with TRBD1. Germline CDR1 and CDR2: MDHEN and SYDVKM. V dropped 6 bases and J dropped 7; count of bases not matched to a gene: 4. The CDR3 length is 13 residues. CDR3 coding DNA: TGTGCCAGCAGAGGGACAGGGGGACCTGGCTACACCTTC. It is translated as CASRGTGGPGYTF.

This clone was picked up one time. This chain joins TRBV6-5 and TRBJ1-2; 8 bases are shared with TRBD1. J was trimmed by 7 bases and V by 4 bases; bases with no gene match: 11. This CDR3 region has 15 residues. Germline-derived CDR1 and CDR2 are MNHEY and SVGAGI. CDR3 coding DNA: TGTGCCAGCAGTTCCGCAGGGACAGGTGGATTTGGCTACACCTTC. It specifies CASSSAGTGGFGYTF.

The rearrangement joins TRBV9 to TRBJ2-3, with a weak D call TRBD2 (6 bases). Germline-derived CDR1 and CDR2 are SGDLS and YYNGEE. The V gene lost 0 bases and the J gene lost 2 bases, with 13 bases spanning the gap. The CDR3 is 16 residues long. The CDR3 DNA sequence: TGTGCCAGCAGCGTAGGTGGAGGCGGGGTCACAGATACGCAGTATTTT. Translated: CASSVGGGGVTDTQYF.

The chain links TRBV19 to TRBJ1-2; D is unclear. The germline V gene has CDR1 LNHDA and CDR2 SQIVND (reference sequence). The CDR3 covers 12 residues. Trimming stripped 6 bases from V and 8 bases from J, with 13 bases between. The CDR3 is CASRSGAEGYTF. CDR3 DNA sequence: TGTGCCAGTAGGTCGGGAGCTGAAGGCTACACCTTC.

J is TRBJ1-3 and V is TRBV6-6, with TRBD1 matching 7 bases. The J segment lost 1 base and the V segment lost 6 bases, leaving 6 bases of the junction unmatched. From germline, CDR1 is MNHNY and CDR2 SVGAGI (reference sequence). The CDR3 is made up of 15 amino acids. DNA of the CDR3: TGTGCCAGCAGACAACAGGGGAGATCTGGAAACACCATATATTTT. Its translation is CASRQQGRSGNTIYF.

This chain uses TRBV28 with TRBJ2-2, with 11 bases aligning to TRBD1. Germline CDR1 and CDR2: MDHEN and SYDVKM. The CDR3 extends over 15 amino acids. With 3 bases clipped from V and 7 bases from J, the junction kept 4 bases outside the gene matches. The CDR3 sequence is CASSFWTGGSGELFF. CDR3 in DNA: TGTGCCAGCAGTTTTTGGACAGGGGGCAGCGGGGAGCTGTTTTTT.

This clone was observed a single time. The chain uses TRBV5-1 and TRBJ1-6; TRBD1 might be the D (5 bases). This CDR3 contains 13 residues. Germline V lookup: CDR1 SGHRS, CDR2 YFSETQ. V was cut by 4 bases and J by 8 bases, with 10 bases left in between. CDR3: CASSLGGDSPLHF. DNA of the CDR3: TGCGCCAGCAGCCTTGGGGGGGATTCACCCCTCCACTTT.

V usage is TRBV19 and J usage is TRBJ2-3, with 12 bases identical to TRBD2. The V gene's germline CDR1 is LNHDA and CDR2 SQIVND (reference sequence). The junction had 5 bases not matched to a gene; V was cut back by 4 bases and J by 3 bases. The CDR3 has 16 residues. CDR3 protein: CASSKTSGRSTDTQYF. For the CDR3, the DNA is TGTGCCAGTAGTAAGACTAGCGGGAGATCTACAGATACGCAGTATTTT.

CDR3 bases: TGTGCCAGTAATATCTCCCCGAGCTCTGGGGCCAACGTCCTGACTTTC. It specifies CASNISPSSGANVLTF. V is TRBV19 and J is TRBJ2-6; the D is unclear. The CDR3 contains 16 residues. Between the trimmed V and J ends, which lost 7 bases and 0 bases, there was a span of 13 bases. CDR1 is LNHDA, CDR2 SQIVND, per germline (reference sequence).